This T cell receptor (beta chain) was recovered during a study of T cells in Graves' hyperthyroidism and ophthalmopathy. General observations from the study: From stable hyperthyroidism, ophthalmopathy was separated by a 13 V-J model.

This clonotype was counted ten times or more. Its matching antigen is unknown. Researchers defined stable Graves' hyperthyroidism as no ophthalmopathy progression within 18 months. The authors obtained PBMCs from around 11 ml of fresh peripheral blood. Germline CDR1 DFQATT, CDR2 SNEGSKA (reference sequence). This CDR3 spans 13 amino acids. Trimming pared 3 bases from V and 4 bases from J, leaving 12 bases between. RNA transcripts gave rise to amplified TCR beta CDR3 regions. Primed by the HTBI set, a first-round RT-PCR was run on the TCR CDR3. TCRdb independently ran MiXCR on the multiplex PCR reads; one entry per CDR3 protein. This table has 450,000 to 650,000 distinct CDR3 sequences, less than 25% appearing once.

This sequence was found in a man aged 18 to 29 with Graves' hyperthyroidism. The sample was blood. The rearrangement links TRBV20-1 to TRBJ1-2, with D perhaps TRBD1 (5 bases). The CDR3 coding sequence is TGCAGTGCTAGGGTACCGACAGCCTATGGCTACACCTTC. It translates to CSARVPTAYGYTF.